The rows below give T cell receptor beta chains drawn from one sample of a study of blood T cell repertoires in COVID-19. The repertoire was sequenced with immunoSEQ multiplex PCR; TCRdb's copy has only in-frame clones and lacks some. The sample contains 250,000 or so clones, around 83% of which appear only once. The sequencing sample was made of peripheral blood. All receptors come from a woman aged 40 to 49 who had recovered from COVID-19. CDR3s include the opening cysteine and the closing phenylalanine or tryptophan. The D gene is left open where the match is weak. Not all rows give a size; the values are once, few, many and, for expanded clones, a class.

V gene	J gene	clone size	D gene	CDR3 DNA	CDR3 protein
TRBV6-5	TRBJ1-2	few	TRBD1	TGTGCCAGCAGTTCGCCGGACAGGGCCTATGGCTACACCTTC	CASSSPDRAYGYTF
TRBV27	TRBJ1-6	once	.	TGTGCCAGCAGAGGGGGTCGGAATTCACCCCTCCACTTT	CASRGGRNSPLHF
TRBV7-9	TRBJ1-6	.	.	TGTGCCAGTCAGGACAGAGGGCCCCTCCACTTT	CASQDRGPLHF
TRBV15	TRBJ2-3	.	TRBD2	TGTGCCACCAGGGCGGGGGGAGTAGATACGCAGTATTTT	CATRAGGVDTQYF
TRBV2	TRBJ2-1	.	.	TGTGCCAGCAGTGATTGGGGGGTTCAGGGCGATGAGCAGTTCTTC	CASSDWGVQGDEQFF
TRBV2	TRBJ1-5	.	.	TGTGCCAGCCGTCTAACCACGGGGGGCAATCAGCCCCAGCATTTT	CASRLTTGGNQPQHF
TRBV11-3	TRBJ1-2	.	.	TGTGCCAGCAGCTTAAGCTGGGGGGAGTATGGCTACACCTTC	CASSLSWGEYGYTF
TRBV18	TRBJ2-1	.	.	TGTGCCAGCTCACCACAACAGGTGGCCAATGAGCAGTTCTTC	CASSPQQVANEQFF
TRBV11-2	TRBJ1-2	.	.	TGTGCCAGCAGCCATGGGAGGGGGTCCGGTGGCTACACCTTC	CASSHGRGSGGYTF
TRBV27	TRBJ1-5	.	TRBD1	TGTGCCAGCAGTTTTGGCAGGGGGCGGCAGCCCCAGCATTTT	CASSFGRGRQPQHF
TRBV11-2	TRBJ2-1	.	.	TGTGCCAGCAGCTTAGTTTCAGGGGGAGGAGAGCAGTTCTTC	CASSLVSGGGEQFF
TRBV28	TRBJ1-6	.	TRBD1	TGTGCCAGCAGTTTGACAGGGGCCCCCCAATCACCCCTCCACTTT	CASSLTGAPQSPLHF
TRBV5-4	TRBJ2-5	.	.	TGTGCCAGCAGCTTGGAGGGAGGAGACCGGAGGAACTTC	CASSLEGGDRRNF
TRBV4-2	TRBJ2-2	few	.	TGTGCCAGCAGCCAAGTTTCTAGAGGTCTAGGGAGCACCGGGGAGCTGTTTTTT	CASSQVSRGLGSTGELFF
TRBV5-1	TRBJ1-1	.	TRBD1	TGCGCCAGCACCCGGACAGGGGGCTTGAACACTGAAGCTTTCTTT	CASTRTGGLNTEAFF
TRBV19	TRBJ2-7	.	.	TGTGCCAGTAGTGAGTCGGCGGGGGCCAGGGCTGTTGAGCAGTACTTC	CASSESAGARAVEQYF
TRBV24-1	TRBJ1-5	few	.	TGTGCCACGGCCCCGCGTGAGGGCAATCAGCCCCAGCATTTT	CATAPREGNQPQHF
TRBV28	TRBJ1-5	.	TRBD1	TGTGCCAGCAGGGGGGCCGGGACAGGCAGTATTCAGCCCCAGCATTTT	CASRGAGTGSIQPQHF